These 9 T cell receptor beta chains came from one sample sequenced in a study of blood T cell repertoires in COVID-19. Only in-frame clones appear in the TCRdb table, and some are missing; sequencing was by immunoSEQ multiplex PCR. The data show 30,000 to 35,000 clones, roughly 90% seen once. Input material: peripheral blood. These TCRs come from a woman in her thirties or forties with active or convalescent COVID-19.

This clone was counted a single time. The V and J genes are TRBV3-1 (or the pseudogene TRBV3-2) and TRBJ1-2; D gene unclear. V dropped 10 bases and J dropped 4 bases, with 10 bases sitting between them. The CDR3 is 11 residues long. Germline V gene sequence: CDR1 LGHDT, CDR2 YNNKEL (reference sequence). Here the CDR3 DNA reads TGTGCCACAGCGGGGATCTATGGCTACACCTTC. It is translated as CATAGIYGYTF.

The chain employs TRBV4-1 and TRBJ2-2; 7 bases line up with TRBD1. V lost 1 base, J lost 5 bases, and 7 bases stayed unmatched. The CDR3 spans 16 residues. In germline, CDR1 is MGHRA, CDR2 YSYEKL. The CDR3 reads CASSQVRGQLTGELFF. The CDR3, as DNA: TGCGCCAGCAGCCAAGTTCGGGGACAGTTAACCGGGGAGCTGTTTTTT.

The chain links TRBV7-9 to TRBJ2-1; TRBD2 might be the D (6 bases). Trimming took off 5 bases at V and 3 bases at J, with 14 bases between the two ends. Looked up from germline, CDR1 is SEHNR and CDR2 is FQNEAQ (reference sequence). This CDR3 spans 15 amino acids. The CDR3 reads CASSLQTGVYNEQFF. The CDR3 nucleotides are TGTGCCAGCAGCCTTCAAACGGGGGTCTACAATGAGCAGTTCTTC.

The chain joins TRBV5-1 to TRBJ2-7, with D perhaps matching TRBD2 (5 bases). Germline-derived CDR1 and CDR2 are SGHRS and YFSETQ. The CDR3 has 15 residues. V was pared by 0 bases and J by 3 bases, with 13 bases between. The CDR3 DNA is TGCGCCAGCAGCTTGGATGGGCCGCGGGTCTACGAGCAGTACTTC. Its protein product is CASSLDGPRVYEQYF.

The V gene is TRBV28, the J gene TRBJ1-1; D not certain. In germline, CDR1 is MDHEN, CDR2 SYDVKM. The CDR3 consists of 14 residues. Trimming removed 2 bases from V and 1 base from J, with 8 bases in between. Here the CDR3 reads CASSLPPRNTEAFF. In DNA form, the CDR3 reads TGTGCCAGCAGTTTACCCCCCAGGAACACTGAAGCTTTCTTT.

The chain carries TRBV4-1 and TRBJ1-1, with 10 bases lining up with TRBD1. This CDR3 is 14 amino acids long. Germline V gene data show CDR1 as MGHRA and CDR2 as YSYEKL. J gave up 6 bases and V 4 bases, and 5 bases lay outside the gene matches. CDR3 sequence: CASSLDRGLPEAFF. The DNA of the CDR3 is TGCGCCAGCAGCCTTGACAGGGGGCTTCCTGAAGCTTTCTTT.

The chain is built from TRBV12-3 or TRBV12-4 and TRBJ1-2; 9 bases align to TRBD1. The CDR3 has 13 amino acids. With 8 bases clipped from V and 8 bases from J, the junction kept 9 bases outside the gene matches. In nucleotides, the CDR3 is TGTGCCAGCGGGATACAGGGGGCGAGCGGCTACACCTTC. Its protein is CASGIQGASGYTF.

V usage is TRBV18 and J usage is TRBJ2-1; 15 nucleotides agree with TRBD2. In germline, CDR1 is KGHSH, CDR2 LQKENI. Trimming removed 2 bases from V and 9 bases from J; junction bases left unmatched: 5. The CDR3 consists of 16 residues. As DNA, the CDR3 is TGTGCCAGCTCACCAGAGGGACTAGCGGGGGGTAGTGAGCAGTTCTTC. This sequence encodes CASSPEGLAGGSEQFF. Drawing the rest from reference TRBV18 and TRBJ2-1, the complete variable domain is NAGVMQNPRHLVRRRGQEARLRCSPMKGHSHVYWYRQLPEEGLKFMVYLQKENIIDESGMPKERFSAEFPKEGPSILRIQQVVRGDSAAYFCASSPEGLAGGSEQFFGPGTRLTVL.

The chain links TRBV21-1 to TRBJ2-6; the D call in the table, TRBD1, was not verified against the DNA. TRBV21-1 is a recognized pseudogene. The CDR3 loop spans 22 amino acids. The DNA for the CDR3 is TGTGCCAGCAGCAAAGACCAATTACTCCCGGGACAGGGGACTTCTGGGGCCAACGTCCTGACTTTC. It encodes CASSKDQLLPGQGTSGANVLTF.